These 9 T cell receptor beta chains came from one sample sequenced in a study of glioma-infiltrating T cells after dendritic cell vaccination. Sequenced by immunoSEQ multiplex PCR; TCRdb stores in-frame clones only, minus some. The sample shows about 92,000 clones, just over 85% of them seen only once. Sequencing was performed on blood, taken before dendritic cell vaccination. These receptors were obtained from a human donor with glioblastoma.

The chain couples TRBV14 to TRBJ2-1; 8 nucleotides align to TRBD2. Trimming at V came to 4 bases and at J to 4 bases, leaving 3 bases not matched to a gene. This CDR3 is 14 amino acids long. CDR1 SGHDN and CDR2 FVKESK come from the germline V gene. CDR3 residues: CASSRLAGYNEQFF. DNA of the CDR3: TGTGCCAGCAGCCGGTTAGCGGGATACAATGAGCAGTTCTTC.

This clone was seen only a few times. The J gene is TRBJ2-3, the V gene TRBV9, with TRBD1 matching over 9 bases. The V and J ends lost 2 bases and 0 bases, in that order; junction bases with no gene match: 1. CDR1 is SGDLS, CDR2 YYNGEE, per germline. The CDR3 is 15 residues long. CDR3 nucleotides: TGTGCCAGCAGCGTGGACAGGGGAAGCACAGATACGCAGTATTTT. It translates to CASSVDRGSTDTQYF.

The J gene is TRBJ2-2, the V gene TRBV5-5; 7 nucleotides align to TRBD2. In germline, CDR1 is SGHKS, CDR2 YYEKEE (reference sequence). CDR3 size: 16 residues. Trimming took 1 base from V and 4 from J; bases not matched to a gene: 7. The CDR3 here is CASSLWLAEGTGELFF. CDR3 nucleotide sequence: TGTGCCAGCAGCTTGTGGCTAGCGGAGGGCACCGGGGAGCTGTTTTTT.

This chain connects TRBV10-2 to TRBJ2-5; D is perhaps TRBD2 (5 bases). The CDR3 is 14 amino acids. V lost 6 bases and J 1 base, leaving 12 bases between the germline ends. Germline CDR1 is WSHSY and CDR2 is SAAADI. The CDR3 is CASSQTRVQETQYF. The CDR3 nucleotides read TGCGCCAGCAGCCAAACTAGGGTCCAAGAGACCCAGTACTTC.

This chain uses TRBV7-2 with TRBJ2-1; D might be TRBD1 (6 bases). Germline loops: CDR1 SGHTA, CDR2 FQGNSA. CDR3 size: 15 residues. Deletions cut 2 bases from V and 6 bases from J, with 14 bases between. This chain's CDR3 is CASSLSGTQANEQFF. The DNA of the CDR3 is TGTGCCAGCAGCTTATCCGGGACACAGGCCAATGAGCAGTTCTTC.

The chain links TRBV5-6 to TRBJ2-1; maybe TRBD1 (6 bases). V lost 4 bases and J 3 bases, leaving 14 bases between the germline ends. Germline V gene lookup returns CDR1 SGHDT and CDR2 YYEEEE. The CDR3 covers 15 residues. The CDR3 spells CASSPMEGGYNEQFF. The DNA of the CDR3 is TGTGCCAGCAGCCCGATGGAAGGGGGCTACAATGAGCAGTTCTTC.

Comment on this clone: This CDR3 is also generated by other DNA sequences in the sample. The chain uses TRBV19 and TRBJ2-1, with a tentative D call TRBD2 (5 bases). Trimming removed 0 bases from V and 0 bases from J, with 6 bases in between. This CDR3 contains 15 residues. Germline V gene sequence: CDR1 LNHDA, CDR2 SQIVND (reference sequence). CDR3 nucleotides: TGTGCCAGTAGTATAGAGGGGAGCTCCTACAATGAGCAGTTCTTC. Translation: CASSIEGSSYNEQFF.

The rearrangement joins TRBV13 to TRBJ2-1; 14 nucleotides agree with TRBD2. Trimming cost V 5 bases and J 10 bases; bases outside gene matches: 10. The V gene's germline CDR1 is PRHDT and CDR2 FYEKMQ (reference sequence). The CDR3 extends over 16 amino acids. The CDR3 sequence is CASSTPTSGGVREQFF. The CDR3 nucleotides read TGTGCCAGCAGCACACCGACTAGCGGGGGGGTCAGGGAGCAGTTCTTC.

The V and J genes are TRBV5-8 and TRBJ1-2, with D tentatively TRBD1 (5 bases). Germline-derived CDR1 and CDR2 are SGHTS and YDEGEE. Trimming took off 2 bases at V and 6 bases at J, with 23 bases between the two ends. This CDR3 region has 17 residues. CDR3 in amino acids: CASSLQPGGRGEHGYTF. The CDR3 nucleotides are TGTGCCAGCAGCTTACAACCCGGGGGACGCGGCGAACATGGCTACACCTTC.